A single sample is the source of the 3 T cell receptor beta chains below, sequenced in a study of patients and donors after allogeneic stem cell transplantation. MiXCR, run by TCRdb on the RT-PCR reads, gives a single entry per CDR3 protein. The sample contains fewer than 2,000 distinct CDR3 sequences, roughly 3.7% of which appear only once. The sequenced sample was blood, either unsorted or a sorted T cell fraction (not recorded which). These receptors originate from a human donor who was either an allogeneic HSCT recipient or a stem cell or donor lymphocyte infusion donor (not recorded which). It is not recorded whose cells these are; they may come from a transplant donor.

By share, this clonotype ranks as medium-sized. The rearrangement links TRBV2 to TRBJ1-5; TRBD1 matches 9 bases. Germline CDR1 and CDR2: SNHLY and FYNNEI. This CDR3 contains 15 residues. V was pared by 5 bases and J by 4 bases, with 6 bases of the junction left unmatched. The CDR3 loop is CASSWTGAGNQPQHF. CDR3 bases: TGTGCCAGCAGTTGGACAGGGGCTGGGAATCAGCCCCAGCATTTT.

This chain uses TRBV7-8 with TRBJ1-2, with a tentative D call TRBD1 (6 bases). Germline V gives CDR1 SGHVS, CDR2 FQNEAQ. V was pared by 5 bases and J by 4 bases, with 14 bases between. The CDR3 runs 14 residues. CDR3 amino acids: CASSGRDTSYGYTF. Written as DNA, the CDR3 is TGTGCCAGCAGCGGGAGGGACACCTCCTATGGCTACACCTTC.

This clonotype is medium-sized (0.01 to 0.1%) in the sample. The CDR3 loop reads CSAIQVTPYEQYF. The CDR3 DNA is TGCAGTGCTATACAGGTCACCCCTTACGAGCAGTACTTC. V gene TRBV20-1 combines with J gene TRBJ2-7, with D maybe TRBD1 (5 bases). The germline CDR1 and CDR2 sequences are DFQATT and SNEGSKA (reference sequence). The V end was cut by 4 bases, the J end by 4 bases, with 14 bases between. The CDR3 is 13 amino acids.